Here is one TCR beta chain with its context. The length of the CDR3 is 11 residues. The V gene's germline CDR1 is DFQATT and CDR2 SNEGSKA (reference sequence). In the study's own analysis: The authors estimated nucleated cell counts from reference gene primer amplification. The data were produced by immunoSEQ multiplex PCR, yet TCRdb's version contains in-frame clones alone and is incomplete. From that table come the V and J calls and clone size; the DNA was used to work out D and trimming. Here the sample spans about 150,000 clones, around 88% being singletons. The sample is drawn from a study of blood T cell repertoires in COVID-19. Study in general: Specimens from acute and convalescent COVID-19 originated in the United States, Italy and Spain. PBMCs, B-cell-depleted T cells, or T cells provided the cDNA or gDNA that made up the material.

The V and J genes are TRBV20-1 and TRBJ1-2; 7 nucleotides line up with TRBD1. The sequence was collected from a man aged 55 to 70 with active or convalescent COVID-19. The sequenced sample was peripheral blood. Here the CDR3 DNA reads TGCCAAGGGGGCGGGGATGGTGGCTACACCTTC. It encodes CQGGGDGGYTF.